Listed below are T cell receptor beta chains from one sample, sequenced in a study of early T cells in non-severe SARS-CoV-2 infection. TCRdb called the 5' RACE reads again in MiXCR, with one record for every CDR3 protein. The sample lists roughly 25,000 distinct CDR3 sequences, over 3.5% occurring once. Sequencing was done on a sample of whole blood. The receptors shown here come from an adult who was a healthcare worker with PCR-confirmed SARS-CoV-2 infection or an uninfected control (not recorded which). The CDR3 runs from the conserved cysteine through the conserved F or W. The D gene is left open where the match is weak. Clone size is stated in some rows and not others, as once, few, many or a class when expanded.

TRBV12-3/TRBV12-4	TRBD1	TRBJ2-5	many	TGTGCCAGCAGTTCACCCGGGACAGGGATACAAGAGACCCAGTACTTC	CASSSPGTGIQETQYF
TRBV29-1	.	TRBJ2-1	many	TGCAGCGTTGTGACAAGGAGGGTCGATGAGCAGTTCTTC	CSVVTRRVDEQFF
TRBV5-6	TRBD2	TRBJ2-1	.	TGTGCCAGCAGCAAACCTACTAGCGGGAGGGCAGGAGAGCAGTTCTTC	CASSKPTSGRAGEQFF
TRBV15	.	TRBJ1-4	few	TGTGCCACCGGGCCGCGCCCTAATGAAAAACTGTTTTTT	CATGPRPNEKLFF
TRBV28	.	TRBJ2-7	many	TGTGCCAGCAGTCTCGGACCTTATCAAACATTC	CASSLGPYQTF
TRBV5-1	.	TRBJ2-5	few	TGCGCCAGCAGCTCGACAGGTTCAAAAGAGACCCAGTACTTC	CASSSTGSKETQYF
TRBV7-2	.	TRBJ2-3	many	TGTGCCAGCAGCCTGGGAGTAGCGGCAGATACGCAGTATTTT	CASSLGVAADTQYF
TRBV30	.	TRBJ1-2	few	TGTGCCTGGAGTGTGAAAGGATCTTATGGCTACACCTTC	CAWSVKGSYGYTF
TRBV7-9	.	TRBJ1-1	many	TGTGCCAGCAGCTTAAGAAAGGGTCAGAACACTGAAGCTTTCTTT	CASSLRKGQNTEAFF
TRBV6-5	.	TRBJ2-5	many	TGTGCCAGCAGTTACCGCAGGGGCCGGGAGACCCAGTACTTC	CASSYRRGRETQYF
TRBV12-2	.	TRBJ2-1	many	TGTGCAAGTCGCTTCTCCCTGGGGGAGCAGTTCTTC	CASRFSLGEQFF
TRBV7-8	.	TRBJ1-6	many	TGTGCCAGCAGCTTAGAGGAAAATTCACCCCTCCACTTT	CASSLEENSPLHF
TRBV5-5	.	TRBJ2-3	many	TGTGCCAGCAGCTTGGAGGCCCTAAAGACAGATACGCAGTATTTT	CASSLEALKTDTQYF
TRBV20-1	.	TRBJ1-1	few	TGCAGTGCTAGAGAAGAGAACACTGAAGCTTTCTTT	CSAREENTEAFF
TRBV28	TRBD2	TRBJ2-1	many	TGTGCCAGCAGTTCACCCTCTAGCGGGAGGTACAATGAGCAGTTCTTC	CASSSPSSGRYNEQFF
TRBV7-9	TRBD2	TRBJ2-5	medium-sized	TGTGCCAGCAGCTTAGCTGGCGGGAGGGCCGGGGAGACCCAGTACTTC	CASSLAGGRAGETQYF
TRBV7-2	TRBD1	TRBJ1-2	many	TGTGCCAGCACCCAGGACAGGGGCCTCTATGGCTACACCTTC	CASTQDRGLYGYTF
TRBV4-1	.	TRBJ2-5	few	TGCGCCAGCAGCCATCGGGGGAACCAAGAGACCCAGTACTTC	CASSHRGNQETQYF
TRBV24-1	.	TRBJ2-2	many	TGTGCCACCAGTGATTTGCGGGTCATCACCGGGGAGCTGTTTTTT	CATSDLRVITGELFF
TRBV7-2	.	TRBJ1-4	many	TGTGCCAGCAGCTACCCCCGGGGCAGGGGTAATGAAAAACTGTTTTTT	CASSYPRGRGNEKLFF
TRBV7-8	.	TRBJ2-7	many	TGTGCCAGCGCCAGGATGTTAGGCGAGCAGTACTTC	CASARMLGEQYF
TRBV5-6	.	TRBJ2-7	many	TGTGCCAGCAGCACGTTGACAGGCTCCTACGAGCAGTACTTC	CASSTLTGSYEQYF
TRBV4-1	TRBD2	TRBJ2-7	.	TGCGCCAGCAGCCAGCGATCGGCGGGAGGGGAGCAGTACTTC	CASSQRSAGGEQYF
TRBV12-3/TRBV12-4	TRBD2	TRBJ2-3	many	TGTGCCAGCAGCCCACCTGCGGGAGGGGATACGCAGTATTTT	CASSPPAGGDTQYF
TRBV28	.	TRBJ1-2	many	TGTGCCAGCAGTTCCGAGGGCTACACCTTC	CASSSEGYTF
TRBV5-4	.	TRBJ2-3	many	TGTGCCAGCAGCGGCGACCGCCGCGCAGATACGCAGTATTTT	CASSGDRRADTQYF
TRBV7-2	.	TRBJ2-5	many	TGTGCCAGCAGCTTAGAGGGGCGGCTAGCTCTCCGGGAGACCCAGTACTTC	CASSLEGRLALRETQYF
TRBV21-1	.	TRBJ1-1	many	TGTGCCAGCAGCATACAGGGGGCTTCGAACACTGAAGCTTTCTTT	CASSIQGASNTEAFF
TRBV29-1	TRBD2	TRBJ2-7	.	TGCAGCGTCGAAGCGGGAGATTATTACGAGCAGTACTTC	CSVEAGDYYEQYF
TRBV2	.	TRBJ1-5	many	TGTGCCAGCAGCGGGACACCTTATAGCAATCAGCCCCAGCATTTT	CASSGTPYSNQPQHF
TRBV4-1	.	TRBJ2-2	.	TGCGCCAGCAGCCGCACCGCTAGCGACACCGGGGAGCTGTTTTTT	CASSRTASDTGELFF
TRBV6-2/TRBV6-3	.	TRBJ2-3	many	TGTGCCAGCAGTTCCAAGCGCCGGACTAGCACAGATACGCAGTATTTT	CASSSKRRTSTDTQYF
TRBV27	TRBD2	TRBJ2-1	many	TGTGCCAGCAGTTTATCGAGGGCTAGCGGGTCCGAGCAGTTCTTC	CASSLSRASGSEQFF
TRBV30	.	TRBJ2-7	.	TGTGCCTGGAGTGGGGCCAAGACCGTAGGCCAGAGGCCATACGAGCAGTACTTC	CAWSGAKTVGQRPYEQYF
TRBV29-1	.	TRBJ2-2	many	TGCAGCGTTGAAGAGGAGACACCTCTCTCCACCGGGGAGCTGTTTTTT	CSVEEETPLSTGELFF
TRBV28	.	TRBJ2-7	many	TGTGCCAGCAGTTCGGCAGGGGCGAAGTACGAGCAGTACTTC	CASSSAGAKYEQYF
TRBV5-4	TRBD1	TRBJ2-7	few	TGTGTCAGCAGCCCGGGGACAGGGAGGCACGAGCAGTACTTC	CVSSPGTGRHEQYF
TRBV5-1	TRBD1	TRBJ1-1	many	TGCGCCAGCAGCCTGACAGGGGGAACTGAAGCTTTCTTT	CASSLTGGTEAFF
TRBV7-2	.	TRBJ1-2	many	TGTGCCAGCATCCCGGCCGGGACCAGCTATGGCTACACCTTC	CASIPAGTSYGYTF
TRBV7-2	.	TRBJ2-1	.	TGTGCCAGCAGCTTCGACAGGAATTACAATGAGCAGTTCTTC	CASSFDRNYNEQFF
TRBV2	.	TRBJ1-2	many	TGTGCCAGCAGCTCTGGGACATCCTATGGCTACACCTTC	CASSSGTSYGYTF
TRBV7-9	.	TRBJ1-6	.	TGTGCCAGCAGCTTAGGTCGAGGCACCTCTTCACCCCTCCACTTT	CASSLGRGTSSPLHF
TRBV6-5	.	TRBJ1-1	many	TGTGCCAGCAGTCCCGACCTCAGGAACGCTGAAGCTTTCTTT	CASSPDLRNAEAFF
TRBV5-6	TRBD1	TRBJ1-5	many	TGTGCCAGCAGCCTGGGACAGGGTATCAATCAGCCCCAGCATTTT	CASSLGQGINQPQHF
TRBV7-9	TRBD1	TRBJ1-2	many	TGTGCCAGCAGCTTTGGGACAGGCTATGGCTACACCTTC	CASSFGTGYGYTF
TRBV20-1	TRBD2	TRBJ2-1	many	TGCAGTGCCTTCGGGACTAGCGGGAGCGGTGAGCAGTTCTTC	CSAFGTSGSGEQFF
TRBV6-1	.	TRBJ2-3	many	TGTGCCAGCCACGTGAGCACAGATACGCAGTATTTT	CASHVSTDTQYF
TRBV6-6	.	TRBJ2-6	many	TGTGCCAGCGTCTTAGGCGGCACCACCTCTGGGGCCAACGTCCTGACTTTC	CASVLGGTTSGANVLTF
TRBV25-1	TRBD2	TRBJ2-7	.	TGTGCCAGCAGTGACCCTAGCGGGAGGTCCTACGAGCAGTACTTC	CASSDPSGRSYEQYF
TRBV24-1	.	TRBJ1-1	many	TGTGCCACCAGTGAAGGGGCCAAGGGTGAAGCTTTCTTT	CATSEGAKGEAFF
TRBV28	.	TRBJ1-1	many	TGTGCCAGCAGTACGGGGCCTCTGGCTTTCTTT	CASSTGPLAFF
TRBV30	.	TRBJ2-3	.	TGTGCCTGGACCCGGCGGATGGGAGATACGCAGTATTTT	CAWTRRMGDTQYF
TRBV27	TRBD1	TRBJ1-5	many	TGTGCCAGCAGCCACGGACAGGGAGCCCAGCCCCAGCATTTT	CASSHGQGAQPQHF
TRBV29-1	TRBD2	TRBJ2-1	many	TGCAGCGTTGACCTAGCGGGAGAGGGACGGAATGAGCAGTTCTTC	CSVDLAGEGRNEQFF
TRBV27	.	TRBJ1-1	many	TGTGCCAGCAGTTTATCTTGGGTTACTGAAGCTTTCTTT	CASSLSWVTEAFF
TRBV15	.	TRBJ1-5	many	TGTGCCACCAGCAGTAACCGGGAGCCAAATCAGCCCCAGCATTTT	CATSSNREPNQPQHF
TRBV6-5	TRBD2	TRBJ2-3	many	TGTGCCAGCAGTTACTCGGCGGGAGGGCCGCAGGATACGCAGTATTTT	CASSYSAGGPQDTQYF
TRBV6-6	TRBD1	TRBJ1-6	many	TGTGCCAGCGCTACCGACAGGGGGAATTCACCCCTCCACTTT	CASATDRGNSPLHF
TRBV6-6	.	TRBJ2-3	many	TGTGCCAGCAGTTATCGGAGGGAGACGCAGTATTTT	CASSYRRETQYF